The 23 T cell receptor beta chains given below trace back to one sample, sequenced in a study of blood T cell repertoires in COVID-19. Only in-frame clones appear in the TCRdb table, and some are missing; sequencing was by immunoSEQ multiplex PCR. Of fewer than 500,000 clones in the sample, about nine tenths were seen once. The sample taken for sequencing was peripheral blood. The receptors were gathered from a woman aged 30 to 39 with active or convalescent COVID-19.

The rearrangement links TRBV11-2 to TRBJ1-3; D is undetermined. This CDR3 is built from 15 residues. The germline V and J ends were trimmed by 0 bases and 2 bases, with 8 bases remaining between them. CDR1 and CDR2 from the germline V gene are SGHAT and FQNNGV. Here the CDR3 DNA reads TGTGCCAGCAGCTTAGAAGGAGGGACTGGAAACACCATATATTTT. Protein product: CASSLEGGTGNTIYF.

V gene TRBV5-4 combines with J gene TRBJ2-5; 12 bases agree with TRBD2. The CDR3 consists of 16 residues. The germline V gene encodes CDR1 SGHNT and CDR2 YYREEE (reference sequence). Unmatched junction bases numbered 7, after V lost 0 bases and J lost 7 bases. Here the CDR3 reads CASSLAASGGAGTQYF. For the CDR3, the DNA is TGTGCCAGCAGCTTGGCGGCTAGCGGGGGGGCGGGGACCCAGTACTTC.

This clone was observed many times. In the same sample, other DNA sequences code for this CDR3. This sequence joins TRBV19 and TRBJ2-7, with TRBD2 matching 13 bases. CDR3 length: 15 residues. V lost 5 bases, J lost 2 bases, and 3 bases stayed unmatched. Germline CDR1 LNHDA, CDR2 SQIVND (reference sequence). The CDR3: CASSPGTSGTYEQYF. CDR3 nucleotides: TGTGCCAGTAGTCCCGGGACTAGCGGGACCTACGAGCAGTACTTC. The variable domain in full, completed from reference TRBV19 and TRBJ2-7, reads DGGITQSPKYLFRKEGQNVTLSCEQNLNHDAMYWYRQDPGQGLRLIYYSQIVNDFQKGDIAEGYSVSREKKESFPLTVTSAQKNPTAFYLCASSPGTSGTYEQYFGPGTRLTVT.

The chain carries TRBV25-1 and TRBJ1-4; the match to TRBD1 covers 8 bases. The junction had 9 bases not matched to a gene; V was cut back by 6 bases and J by 6 bases. The germline V gene has CDR1 MGHDK and CDR2 SYGVNS. This CDR3 is built from 15 residues. The CDR3 DNA follows: TGTGCCAGCAGCGACAGGGGCTCAACGGATGAAAAACTGTTTTTT. Its translation: CASSDRGSTDEKLFF.

The chain links TRBV30 to TRBJ1-2; 9 bases are shared with TRBD1. The CDR3 contains 14 residues. The germline gives CDR1 GTSNPN, CDR2 SVGIG (reference sequence). The V gene end was trimmed by 4 bases and the J gene end by 6 bases; junction bases not matched to a gene: 9. The CDR3 protein is CAWTSGQGYHGYTF. In DNA, the CDR3 is TGTGCCTGGACCTCGGGACAGGGCTATCATGGCTACACCTTC.

The V call is TRBV6-5, the J call TRBJ1-2; TRBD1 agrees at 10 bases. V shed 5 bases and J 3 bases; nucleotides not matched to a gene: 3. This CDR3 comprises 14 residues. The V gene's germline CDR1 is MNHEY and CDR2 SVGAGI. For the CDR3, the DNA is TGTGCCAGCAGTACCGGGACAGGGGACTATGGCTACACCTTC. Translation: CASSTGTGDYGYTF.

V and J are TRBV6-5 and TRBJ1-6, with TRBD1 matching over 7 bases. Germline assignment: CDR1 MNHEY and CDR2 SVGAGI. With V trimmed by 8 bases and J by 6 bases, 4 bases remained unmatched. The length of the CDR3 is 13 residues. CDR3 DNA: TGTGCCAGCGCCGGGGACAGTAATTCACCCCTCCACTTT. It specifies CASAGDSNSPLHF.

The CDR3: CASLSGAGGTDTQYF. In nucleotides, the CDR3 is TGTGCCAGCCTTTCCGGGGCAGGGGGCACAGATACGCAGTATTTT. The chain carries TRBV2 and TRBJ2-3, with a weak D call TRBD1 (6 bases). This CDR3 is 15 amino acids long. Between the trimmed V and J ends, which lost 8 bases and 1 base, there was a span of 16 bases. CDR1 and CDR2 from the germline V gene are SNHLY and FYNNEI.

The genes are TRBV4-1 and TRBJ2-7; D remains ambiguous. V lost 0 bases, J lost 6 bases, and 9 bases lay in between. This CDR3 comprises 13 residues. CDR1 and CDR2 (germline): MGHRA, YSYEKL. This chain's CDR3 is CASSQERPSEQYF. Here the CDR3 DNA reads TGCGCCAGCAGCCAAGAGCGCCCTTCCGAGCAGTACTTC.

The chain combines TRBV19 with TRBJ1-2, with D possibly matching TRBD1 (6 bases). Trimming stripped 5 bases from V and 2 bases from J, with 9 bases between. This CDR3 has 13 amino acids. The germline CDR1 and CDR2 sequences are LNHDA and SQIVND (reference sequence). CDR3 nucleotide sequence: TGTGCCAGTAGTCCAGACAGGAACTATGGCTACACCTTC. As protein: CASSPDRNYGYTF.

The V and J genes are TRBV12-3 or TRBV12-4 and TRBJ1-1; D not certain. With 2 bases removed from V and 4 bases from J, the gap between germline ends came to 8 bases. The CDR3 consists of 13 residues. DNA for the CDR3: TGTGCCAGCAGTTTATTCGAGCTCACTGAAGCTTTCTTT. Translating it yields CASSLFELTEAFF.

The chain recombines TRBV10-3 with TRBJ1-4, with 7 bases lining up with TRBD1. CDR1 and CDR2 from the germline V gene are ENHRY and SYGVKD. This CDR3 comprises 13 residues. Trimming at V came to 9 bases and at J to 3 bases, leaving 4 bases not matched to a gene. The CDR3 protein is CAIRDSPNEKLFF. Here the CDR3 DNA reads TGTGCCATTCGGGACAGCCCTAATGAAAAACTGTTTTTT.

This clone was picked up a small number of times. This chain uses TRBV7-8 with TRBJ2-7; TRBD2 matches 9 bases. The CDR3 has 16 residues. Trimming cost V 5 bases and J 0 bases; bases outside gene matches: 8. Germline V gives CDR1 SGHVS, CDR2 FQNEAQ. The CDR3 here is CASSLLLSGSSYEQYF. CDR3 bases: TGTGCCAGCAGCCTTTTACTTAGCGGGAGCTCCTACGAGCAGTACTTC.

This clone was seen only a few times. The chain couples TRBV2 to TRBJ1-5; possible D gene TRBD1, 5 bases. The CDR3 consists of 13 residues. V was pared by 7 bases and J by 7 bases, with 14 bases between. CDR1 is SNHLY, CDR2 FYNNEI, per germline. The CDR3 bases are TGTGCCAGCAAAGGGGAAGGCGTACAGCCCCAGCATTTT. It is translated as CASKGEGVQPQHF.

The DNA for the CDR3 is TGTGCCAGTAGTATAGGGGCCCCAAATGAGCAGTTCTTC. It is translated as CASSIGAPNEQFF. The chain links TRBV19 to TRBJ2-1; D gene uncertain. Looked up from germline, CDR1 is LNHDA and CDR2 is SQIVND (reference sequence). The V gene lost 1 base and the J gene lost 7 bases, with 8 bases spanning the gap. The CDR3 contains 13 residues.

The chain joins TRBV18 to TRBJ2-7; 10 positions match TRBD1. CDR3 length: 13 amino acids. With V trimmed by 8 bases and J by 0 bases, 1 base remained unmatched. CDR1 KGHSH and CDR2 LQKENI come from the germline V gene. The CDR3 is CASRQGASYEQYF. Written as DNA, the CDR3 is TGTGCCAGCAGACAGGGGGCCTCCTACGAGCAGTACTTC. Using reference TRBV18 and TRBJ2-7 for the parts outside the CDR3, the full variable domain is NAGVMQNPRHLVRRRGQEARLRCSPMKGHSHVYWYRQLPEEGLKFMVYLQKENIIDESGMPKERFSAEFPKEGPSILRIQQVVRGDSAAYFCASRQGASYEQYFGPGTRLTVT.

The chain has TRBV6-5 and TRBJ1-2; tentative D call: TRBD1 (6 bases). Germline CDR1 reads MNHEY; CDR2 reads SVGAGI. The CDR3 sequence is 15 residues long. The V and J ends lost 7 bases and 7 bases respectively, with 22 bases between them. The DNA for the CDR3 is TGTGCCAGCAATACACAACTGACAGGATTAGGTGGCTACACCTTC. Translated, it gives CASNTQLTGLGGYTF.

As DNA, the CDR3 is TGTGCCAGCAGCTACCAGGTTCACACTGAAGCTTTCTTT. Translated, it gives CASSYQVHTEAFF. V usage is TRBV6-4 and J usage is TRBJ1-1; no clear D gene. Germline loops: CDR1 MRHNA, CDR2 SNTAGT. Between the trimmed V and J ends, which lost 6 bases and 3 bases, there was a span of 11 bases. This CDR3 spans 13 amino acids.

The chain combines TRBV12-3 or TRBV12-4 with TRBJ1-2; 7 bases map to TRBD1. Trimming at V came to 7 bases and at J to 8 bases, leaving 4 bases not matched to a gene. CDR3 length equals 11 residues. CDR3 residues: CASNNRGGYTF. Written as DNA, the CDR3 is TGTGCCAGCAATAACAGGGGAGGCTACACCTTC.

This clone was detected only once. Other nucleotide sequences in the sample specify the same CDR3. The CDR3 sequence is CASSFGTGSYEQYF. In nucleotides, the CDR3 is TGCGCCAGCAGCTTCGGGACAGGGTCCTACGAGCAGTACTTC. V and J are TRBV5-1 and TRBJ2-7, with 9 bases that match TRBD1. The V and J ends lost 2 bases and 1 base, in that order; junction bases with no gene match: 1. Germline CDR1 is SGHRS and CDR2 is YFSETQ. The CDR3 is 14 residues long.

V usage is TRBV10-2 and J usage is TRBJ2-1; 10 bases fit TRBD2. Unmatched junction bases numbered 4, after V lost 7 bases and J lost 4 bases. Germline V gene sequence: CDR1 WSHSY, CDR2 SAAADI. The CDR3 runs to 14 residues. The CDR3: CASKAGGRYNEQFF. For the CDR3, the DNA is TGCGCCAGCAAAGCGGGGGGGCGGTACAATGAGCAGTTCTTC.

The chain is built from TRBV5-4 and TRBJ2-5; tentative D call: TRBD1 (6 bases). The CDR3 has 13 amino acids. Per germline, CDR1 SGHNT and CDR2 YYREEE (reference sequence). V was clipped by 6 bases and J by 2 bases, with 11 bases between them. CDR3 sequence reads: CASNPGVQETQYF. Written as DNA, the CDR3 is TGTGCCAGCAACCCAGGGGTTCAAGAGACCCAGTACTTC.

The chain couples TRBV4-2 to TRBJ2-1; a possible D gene is TRBD1 (5 bases). The germline gives CDR1 LGHNA, CDR2 YNFKEQ. This CDR3 spans 16 amino acids. Trimming cost V 0 bases and J 6 bases, with 15 bases left between them. Written as DNA, the CDR3 is TGTGCCAGCAGCCAAGATCTGAATACAAGGGGCAATGAGCAGTTCTTC. This codes for CASSQDLNTRGNEQFF.